The 25 T cell receptor beta chains given below trace back to one sample, sequenced in a study of metastatic and nonmetastatic thyroid tumors. All patients reached thyroid surgery having received no treatment beforehand. From the PCR reads, TCRdb re-called clones with MiXCR. Here the sample spans 13,000 or so clones, 27% being singletons. Sequences were obtained from tumor tissue. The receptors come from a female donor with papillary thyroid cancer or a benign thyroid nodule (not recorded which). Some clones in this sample may be carry-over from other donors' samples.

V and J are TRBV11-2 and TRBJ2-3; D perhaps matches TRBD2 (6 bases). The V end was cut by 0 bases, the J end by 1 base, with 11 bases between. The CDR3 length is 16 residues. CDR1 and CDR2 (germline): SGHAT, FQNNGV. CDR3 sequence reads: CASSLDSGSGTDTQYF. The CDR3 DNA is TGTGCCAGCAGCTTAGATAGCGGTAGTGGCACAGATACGCAGTATTTT.

The CDR3 region has the DNA TGTGCCAGCAGCCACTACAGGGTCCTAACCTCTGGGGCCAACGTCCTGACTTTC. Protein product: CASSHYRVLTSGANVLTF. The chain recombines TRBV7-8 with TRBJ2-6; possible D gene TRBD1, 6 bases. Germline CDR1 SGHVS, CDR2 FQNEAQ. The CDR3 extends over 18 amino acids. V lost 5 bases and J 0 bases, leaving 17 bases between the germline ends.

This clone was picked up a small number of times. The chain employs TRBV30 and TRBJ1-3; D call uncertain. This CDR3 is 13 amino acids long. V was clipped by 8 bases and J by 0 bases, with 11 bases between them. Germline V gene sequence: CDR1 GTSNPN, CDR2 SVGIG (reference sequence). The CDR3 loop is CAAEVSSGNTIYF. The CDR3 region has the DNA TGTGCCGCCGAGGTCTCCTCTGGAAACACCATATATTTT.

In this sample, this clone is medium-sized. The chain's CDR3 is CASSLAGRNPYEQYF. The CDR3 nucleotides read TGCGCCAGCAGCTTGGCCGGCAGGAACCCCTACGAGCAGTACTTC. The genes are TRBV5-1 and TRBJ2-7; D unresolved. Germline assignment: CDR1 SGHRS and CDR2 YFSETQ. The length of the CDR3 is 15 residues. V was trimmed by 0 bases and J by 2 bases, leaving 12 bases between them.

The gene calls are TRBV27 and TRBJ1-2; 7 bases are a match to TRBD1. Germline CDR1 and CDR2: MNHEY and SMNVEV (reference sequence). There are 15 residues in the CDR3. After removal of 5 bases from V and 3 bases from J, the junction contained 9 bases not matched to a gene. CDR3 sequence reads: CASSRDSSSYYGYTF. The CDR3 region has the DNA TGTGCCAGCAGTCGGGACAGCTCGTCTTACTATGGCTACACCTTC.

By its share, this clone is medium-sized. The chain couples TRBV20-1 to TRBJ1-5; no definite D call. This CDR3 has 13 residues. Trimming stripped 5 bases from V and 3 bases from J, with 11 bases between. Per the germline V gene, CDR1 is DFQATT and CDR2 is SNEGSKA (reference sequence). The CDR3 DNA reads as TGCAGTGCTGGCAAGTTCTACAATCAGCCCCAGCATTTT. It specifies CSAGKFYNQPQHF.

This clone is labeled medium-sized (0.01 to 0.1%). The J gene is TRBJ2-7, the V gene TRBV7-8, with D perhaps TRBD1 or TRBD2 (5 bases each). CDR3 length: 15 amino acids. Germline V gene lookup returns CDR1 SGHVS and CDR2 FQNEAQ. V was trimmed by 5 bases and J by 3 bases, leaving 17 bases between them. DNA for the CDR3: TGTGCCAGCAGCGTGAGTACGGGACCCCACTACGAGCAGTACGTC. This translates into CASSVSTGPHYEQYV.

This clone turned up a few times. This chain uses TRBV10-3 with TRBJ1-2, with D hard to call. From germline, CDR1 is ENHRY and CDR2 SYGVKD. CDR3 size: 12 residues. The CDR3 loop reads CEISGPRYGYTF. The CDR3 DNA follows: TGTGAAATCAGTGGGCCAAGGTATGGCTACACCTTC.

Ten or more counts support this clone. The rearrangement uses TRBV28 and TRBJ1-1; D possibly corresponds to TRBD1 (5 bases). The V gene's germline CDR1 is MDHEN and CDR2 SYDVKM. Trimming stripped 6 bases from V and 5 bases from J, with 13 bases between. CDR3 size: 13 residues. The CDR3 bases are TGTGCCAGCAGGTCTGACAGATTAACTGAAGCTTTCTTT. This gives the protein CASRSDRLTEAFF.

V usage is TRBV11-2 and J usage is TRBJ2-3, with 8 positions matching TRBD2. Germline CDR1 and CDR2: SGHAT and FQNNGV. CDR3 length: 15 amino acids. The V segment lost 5 bases and the J segment 6 bases; nucleotides outside the gene matches: 10. In DNA form, the CDR3 reads TGTGCCAGCAGCCAGACTAGCGTGATCACGGATACGCAGTATTTT. It translates to CASSQTSVITDTQYF.

Only one count was recorded for this clone. The chain recombines TRBV20-1 with TRBJ2-1; 9 bases map to TRBD1. CDR3 length: 15 amino acids. V lost 0 bases, J lost 12 bases, and 12 bases stayed unmatched. Germline V gene sequence: CDR1 DFQATT, CDR2 SNEGSKA (reference sequence). CDR3 sequence reads: CSARDLGDRVNGQFF. For the CDR3, the DNA is TGCAGTGCTAGAGATTTGGGGGACAGGGTCAACGGGCAGTTCTTC.

This clone was picked up a small number of times. The genes are TRBV6-5 and TRBJ2-7; D unclear. Germline loops: CDR1 MNHEY, CDR2 SVGAGI. The V and J ends lost 6 bases and 4 bases respectively, with 22 bases between them. This CDR3 comprises 16 residues. CDR3 sequence (DNA): TGTGCCAGCAGCCACTCGAAAGGGTCAAGAGGATACGAGCAGTACTTC. Translated: CASSHSKGSRGYEQYF.

This clone occurred many times. This chain joins TRBV4-2 and TRBJ2-1, with D unresolved. Germline V gene sequence: CDR1 LGHNA, CDR2 YNFKEQ. V lost 1 base and J lost 5, with 3 bases in between. The CDR3 is 12 residues long. The CDR3 is CASSQGNNEQFF. CDR3 DNA: TGTGCCAGCAGCCAAGGGAACAATGAGCAGTTCTTC.

The genes are TRBV2 and TRBJ2-3; 7 bases align to TRBD1. This CDR3 contains 16 residues. Trimming removed 4 bases from V and 1 base from J; junction bases left unmatched: 8. The germline V gene has CDR1 SNHLY and CDR2 FYNNEI. The CDR3 is CASSGRQGWGTDTQYF. CDR3 nucleotides: TGTGCCAGCAGTGGCCGACAGGGTTGGGGCACAGATACGCAGTATTTT.

The V call is TRBV6-2 or TRBV6-3, the J call TRBJ2-1; the match to TRBD2 covers 7 bases. Germline V gene sequence: CDR1 MNHEY, CDR2 SVGEGT. This CDR3 has 14 amino acids. V shed 5 bases, J shed 6 bases, and the junction held 7 bases outside the gene matches. CDR3 in amino acids: CASSTTSDANEQFF. The CDR3 DNA reads TGTGCCAGCAGTACCACTAGCGACGCCAATGAGCAGTTCTTC.

Comment on this clone: Compared with germline, one end of the junction differs, possibly owing to a read error. This chain links TRBV19 with TRBJ1-4, with D maybe TRBD1 (6 bases). This CDR3 has 11 amino acids. Germline loops: CDR1 LNHDA, CDR2 SQIVND (reference sequence). The CDR3 DNA follows: TGTGCCAGTAGTATAGGGACAGTCGTCCTATTT. Translated: CASSIGTVVLF.

The gene calls are TRBV30 and TRBJ1-4; 7 bases are shared with TRBD1. This CDR3 has 12 amino acids. The germline V gene encodes CDR1 GTSNPN and CDR2 SVGIG (reference sequence). V gave up 6 bases and J gave up 4 bases; unmatched junction bases: 2. The CDR3: CACRGDNEKLFF. In DNA form, the CDR3 reads TGTGCCTGCAGGGGGGATAATGAAAAACTGTTTTTT.

The chain links TRBV12-3 or TRBV12-4 to TRBJ2-1, with 12 bases aligning to TRBD1. Trimming at V came to 6 bases and at J to 8 bases, leaving 8 bases not matched to a gene. The CDR3 runs 15 residues. The CDR3 reads CASRGDRGRFDEQFF. DNA for the CDR3: TGTGCCAGCAGGGGGGACAGGGGGCGATTTGATGAGCAGTTCTTC.

The sample holds many counts of this clone. J is TRBJ1-1 and V is TRBV6-5; D ambiguous. The V gene's germline CDR1 is MNHEY and CDR2 SVGAGI. V lost 2 bases and J lost 2, with 12 bases in between. There are 15 residues in the CDR3. CDR3 sequence (DNA): TGTGCCAGCAGTTACAATCCTCAGGCTAACACTGAAGCTTTCTTT. Its protein is CASSYNPQANTEAFF.

V usage is TRBV4-1 and J usage is TRBJ1-2, with D unclear. The germline V gene encodes CDR1 MGHRA and CDR2 YSYEKL. Trimming removed 0 bases at V and 5 bases at J, with 25 bases between. This CDR3 comprises 19 residues. CDR3 bases: TGCGCCAGCAGCCAAGATGCGATCCCCACGGCGGGCCACCTATATGGCTACACCTTC. Its protein product is CASSQDAIPTAGHLYGYTF.

At least ten counts were recorded for this clone. This clone may be a read error of a much larger clone one base away. Additional DNA sequences in this sample encode the identical CDR3. The chain has TRBV6-1 and TRBJ2-5, with TRBD2 identical over 8 bases. The V gene's germline CDR1 is MNHNS and CDR2 SASEGT. The J segment lost 10 bases and the V segment lost 6 bases, leaving 7 bases of the junction unmatched. This CDR3 is built from 12 residues. This CDR3 reads CASRESGGGQYF. The CDR3 DNA sequence: TGTGCCAGCAGGGAATCCGGGGGGGGCCAGTACTTC.

This clone was counted ten times or more. The gene calls are TRBV6-1 and TRBJ1-1; TRBD1 agrees at 8 bases. The junction had 12 bases not matched to a gene; V was cut back by 5 bases and J by 1 base. CDR1 MNHNS and CDR2 SASEGT come from the germline V gene. The CDR3 has 17 residues. CDR3 in amino acids: CASSLDLRQGSNTEAFF. DNA of the CDR3: TGTGCCAGCAGTCTCGATCTTAGACAGGGGTCGAACACTGAAGCTTTCTTT.

This clone was picked up many times. This chain links TRBV2 with TRBJ2-3, with TRBD2 matching 8 bases. CDR1 SNHLY and CDR2 FYNNEI come from the germline V gene. The junction had 8 bases not matched to a gene; V was cut back by 6 bases and J by 3 bases. The CDR3 consists of 15 residues. The CDR3 region is CASRATSGWTDTQYF. In nucleotides, the CDR3 is TGTGCCAGCAGAGCCACTAGCGGATGGACAGATACGCAGTATTTT.

This clone has just a few counts. This rearrangement joins TRBV2 to TRBJ1-2; 8 bases agree with TRBD1. The V gene's germline CDR1 is SNHLY and CDR2 FYNNEI. The V gene end was trimmed by 4 bases and the J gene end by 4 bases; junction bases not matched to a gene: 8. CDR3 length: 15 residues. Here the CDR3 reads CASSGGRGRGYGYTF. The CDR3 nucleotides are TGTGCCAGCAGTGGCGGCAGGGGGCGCGGCTATGGCTACACCTTC.

This chain links TRBV20-1 with TRBJ1-6, with 10 bases matching TRBD1. V dropped 1 base and J dropped 9; count of bases not matched to a gene: 9. The CDR3 length is 16 residues. Germline loops: CDR1 DFQATT, CDR2 SNEGSKA (reference sequence). CDR3 sequence reads: CSARGTGGSEISPLHF. The CDR3 DNA is TGCAGTGCTAGAGGGACAGGGGGTTCAGAAATTTCACCCCTCCACTTT.